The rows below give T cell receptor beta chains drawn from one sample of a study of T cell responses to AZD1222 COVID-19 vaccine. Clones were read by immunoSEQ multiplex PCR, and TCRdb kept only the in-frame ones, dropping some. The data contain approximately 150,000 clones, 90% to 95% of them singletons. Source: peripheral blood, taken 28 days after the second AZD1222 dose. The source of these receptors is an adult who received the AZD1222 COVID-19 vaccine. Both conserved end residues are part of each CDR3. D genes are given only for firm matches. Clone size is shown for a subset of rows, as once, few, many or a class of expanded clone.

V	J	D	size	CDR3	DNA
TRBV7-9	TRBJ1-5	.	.	CASSKGGGNQPQHF	TGTGCCAGCAGCAAGGGAGGGGGTAATCAGCCCCAGCATTTT
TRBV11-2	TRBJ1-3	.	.	CASSIRQEQSGNTIYF	TGTGCCAGCAGCATCCGACAGGAACAATCTGGAAACACCATATATTTT
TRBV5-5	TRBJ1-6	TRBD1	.	CASSSYDRGNSPLHF	TGTGCCAGCAGCTCCTACGACAGGGGAAATTCACCCCTCCACTTT
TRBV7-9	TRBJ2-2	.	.	CASTGNTGELFF	TGTGCCAGCACAGGGAACACCGGGGAGCTGTTTTTT
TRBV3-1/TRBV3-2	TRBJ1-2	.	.	CASSPIGQPSYGYTF	TGTGCCAGCAGCCCCATCGGACAGCCTTCCTATGGCTACACCTTC
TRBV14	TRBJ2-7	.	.	CASSHGRVLSYEQYF	TGTGCCAGCAGCCACGGACGGGTTCTGTCCTACGAGCAGTACTTC
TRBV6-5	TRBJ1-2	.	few	CASSYSGAGNYGYTF	TGTGCCAGCAGTTACTCAGGCGCAGGGAACTATGGCTACACCTTC
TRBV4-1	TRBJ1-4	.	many	CASRPPGNEKLFF	TGCGCCAGCAGGCCGCCAGGAAATGAAAAACTGTTTTTT
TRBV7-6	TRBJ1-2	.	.	CASSLPGNYGYTF	TGTGCCAGCAGCTTACCAGGGAACTATGGCTACACCTTC
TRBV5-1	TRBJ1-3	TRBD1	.	CASSSGTGGNTIYF	TGCGCCAGCAGCTCTGGGACAGGGGGAAACACCATATATTTT
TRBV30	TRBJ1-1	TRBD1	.	CAWRKTGSAEAFF	TGTGCCTGGAGGAAGACAGGGTCCGCTGAAGCTTTCTTT
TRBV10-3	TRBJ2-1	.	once	CAIQSRDEQFF	TGTGCCATCCAGTCGAGGGATGAGCAGTTCTTC
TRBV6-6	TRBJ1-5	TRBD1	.	CASRADLTGGSQPQHF	TGTGCCAGCAGGGCAGACTTGACAGGGGGTAGTCAGCCCCAGCATTTT
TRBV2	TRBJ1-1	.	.	CAIDGTGPQGTEAFF	TGTGCCATCGATGGAACAGGGCCCCAGGGCACTGAAGCTTTCTTT
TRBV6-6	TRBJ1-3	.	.	CASSRGQSGNTIYF	TGTGCCAGCAGCCGGGGACAATCTGGAAACACCATATATTTT
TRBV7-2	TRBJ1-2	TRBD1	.	CASSLRTGNYGYTF	TGTGCCAGCAGCCTTCGGACAGGGAACTATGGCTACACCTTC
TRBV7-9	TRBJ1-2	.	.	CASSLAGSNYGYTF	TGTGCCAGCAGCTTAGCAGGGTCGAACTATGGCTACACCTTC
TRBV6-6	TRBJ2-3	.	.	CASSETSLYDTQYF	TGTGCCAGCAGTGAGACTAGTCTTTACGATACGCAGTATTTT
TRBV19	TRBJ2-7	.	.	CASSMSTSSYEQYF	TGTGCCAGTAGTATGTCAACGAGCTCCTACGAGCAGTACTTC
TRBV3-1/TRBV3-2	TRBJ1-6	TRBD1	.	CASSQETQGNNSPLHF	TGTGCCAGCAGCCAAGAAACACAGGGGAATAATTCACCCCTCCACTTT
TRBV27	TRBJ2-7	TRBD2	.	CASGLAGDHEQYF	TGTGCCAGCGGACTAGCGGGGGACCACGAGCAGTACTTC
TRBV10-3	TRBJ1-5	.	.	CAISESMGDQPQHF	TGTGCCATCAGTGAGTCGATGGGGGACCAGCCCCAGCATTTT
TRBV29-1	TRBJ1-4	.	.	CSALAVNEKLFF	TGCAGCGCCTTGGCGGTAAATGAAAAACTGTTTTTT
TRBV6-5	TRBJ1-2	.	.	CASSYSLTEQYGYTF	TGTGCCAGCAGTTACTCCCTGACAGAGCAGTATGGCTACACCTTC
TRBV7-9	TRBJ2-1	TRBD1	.	CASSPDRGASSYNEQFF	TGTGCCAGCAGCCCCGACAGGGGGGCATCATCCTACAATGAGCAGTTCTTC
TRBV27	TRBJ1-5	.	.	CASSLRRDQPQHF	TGTGCCAGCAGTTTAAGGCGGGATCAGCCCCAGCATTTT
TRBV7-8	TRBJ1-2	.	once	CASSLDTLSNYGYTF	TGTGCCAGCAGCTTAGACACCCTATCGAACTATGGCTACACCTTC
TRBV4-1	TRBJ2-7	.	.	CASSHVGGFYEQYF	TGCGCCAGCAGCCACGTCGGCGGATTCTACGAGCAGTACTTC
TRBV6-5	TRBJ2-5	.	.	CASSYSRASETQYF	TGTGCCAGCAGTTACTCGCGAGCCTCGGAGACCCAGTACTTC
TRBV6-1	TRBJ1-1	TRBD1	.	CASSDTGGWTEAFF	TGTGCCAGCAGTGACACAGGGGGATGGACTGAAGCTTTCTTT
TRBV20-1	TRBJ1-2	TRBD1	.	CSGDRLYGYTF	TGCAGTGGGGACAGACTCTATGGCTACACCTTC
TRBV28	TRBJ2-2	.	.	CASRGPAANTGELFF	TGTGCCAGCAGGGGCCCAGCCGCGAACACCGGGGAGCTGTTTTTT
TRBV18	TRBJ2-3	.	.	CASSPAGDRYRDTQYF	TGTGCCAGCTCACCGGCCGGGGACCGGTACAGGGATACGCAGTATTTT
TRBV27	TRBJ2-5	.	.	CASSPRRTLYQETQYF	TGTGCCAGCAGCCCCCGGAGAACCCTTTACCAAGAGACCCAGTACTTC
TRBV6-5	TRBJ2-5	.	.	CASTLTGEWETQYF	TGTGCCAGCACTTTAACGGGGGAATGGGAGACCCAGTACTTC
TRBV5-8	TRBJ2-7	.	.	CASLTPDRYPYEQYF	TGTGCCAGCTTAACACCGGACAGATATCCCTACGAGCAGTACTTC
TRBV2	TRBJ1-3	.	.	CASGANSYTIYF	TGTGCCAGCGGGGCGAATTCATACACCATATATTTT
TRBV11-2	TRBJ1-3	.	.	CASSVGAGSGNTIYF	TGTGCCAGCAGCGTCGGTGCAGGGTCAGGAAACACCATATATTTT
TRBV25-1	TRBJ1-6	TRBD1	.	CASSDPRQGNSSPLHF	TGTGCCAGCAGTGACCCGAGACAGGGGAATTCGTCACCCCTCCACTTT
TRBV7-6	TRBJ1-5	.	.	CAGGDFGNQPQHF	TGTGCCGGGGGGGATTTCGGCAATCAGCCCCAGCATTTT
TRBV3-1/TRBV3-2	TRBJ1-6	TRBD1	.	CASSQTPDRKNSPLHF	TGTGCCAGCAGCCAAACACCGGACAGGAAAAATTCACCCCTCCACTTT
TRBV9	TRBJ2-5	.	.	CASSVAGTTQETQYF	TGTGCCAGCAGCGTAGCGGGGACAACACAAGAGACCCAGTACTTC
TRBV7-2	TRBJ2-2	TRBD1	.	CASSFVAGTVVTGELFF	TGTGCCAGCAGCTTCGTTGCCGGGACAGTGGTCACCGGGGAGCTGTTTTTT
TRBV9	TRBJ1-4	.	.	CASSSAAGGEKLFF	TGTGCCAGCAGCTCCGCGGCCGGGGGTGAAAAACTGTTTTTT
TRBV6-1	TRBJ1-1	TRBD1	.	CASSEGDRSEAFF	TGTGCCAGCAGTGAAGGGGACAGGTCTGAAGCTTTCTTT
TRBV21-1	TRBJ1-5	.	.	CASSTNRDRDQPQHF	TGTGCCAGCAGCACCAACCGGGACAGGGATCAGCCCCAGCATTTT
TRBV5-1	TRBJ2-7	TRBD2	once	CASSLSGTIQSEQYF	TGCGCCAGCAGCTTGAGCGGGACGATCCAATCGGAGCAGTACTTC
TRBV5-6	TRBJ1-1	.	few	CASSWGALGRLGAFF	TGTGCCAGCAGCTGGGGGGCGTTAGGCCGGTTAGGAGCTTTCTTT
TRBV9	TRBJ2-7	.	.	CASSVGEAVSYEQYF	TGTGCCAGCAGCGTAGGGGAAGCGGTCTCCTACGAGCAGTACTTC
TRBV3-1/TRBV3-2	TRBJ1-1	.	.	CASSQRWRNTEAFF	TGTGCCAGCAGCCAAAGATGGCGAAACACTGAAGCTTTCTTT
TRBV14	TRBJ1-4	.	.	CASSQDETRDGNEKLFF	TGTGCCAGCAGCCAAGACGAAACCCGGGACGGTAATGAAAAACTGTTTTTT
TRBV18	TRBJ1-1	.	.	CASSPRDEAFF	TGTGCCAGCTCACCACGGGATGAAGCTTTCTTT
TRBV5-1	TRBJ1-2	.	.	CASSLSKTGYGYTF	TGCGCCAGCAGCTTGTCGAAAACAGGGTACGGCTACACCTTC
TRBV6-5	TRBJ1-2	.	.	CASSSTGYGYTF	TGTGCCAGCAGCTCGACAGGTTATGGCTACACCTTC
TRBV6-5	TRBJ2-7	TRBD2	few	CASRGLAGGSYEQYF	TGTGCCAGCAGGGGACTAGCGGGGGGTTCCTACGAGCAGTACTTC
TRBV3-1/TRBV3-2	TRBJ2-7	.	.	CASSLRDTSYEQYF	TGTGCCAGCAGCCTCCGGGACACCTCCTACGAGCAGTACTTC